The T cell receptor beta chain under discussion was sequenced for a study of T cell responses to AZD1222 COVID-19 vaccine. General study points: The donor group comprised mostly white British people and more females; the analysis possibly underestimated clonal diversity.

The protocol was immunoSEQ multiplex PCR, while the TCRdb copy is restricted to in-frame clones and leaves out a portion. Of approximately 150,000 clones listed, roughly 92% were seen once; the top ten hold over 4.5%. A remark on this clone: The antigen remains unidentified.

Second-dose intervals of approximately 4 or approximately 12 weeks were pooled. The starting material was peripheral blood, obtained 28 days after the second AZD1222 dose. The sequence came from an adult who received the AZD1222 COVID-19 vaccine.

The chain's CDR3 is CASSLGTGGNTEAFF. Written as DNA, the CDR3 is TGTGCCAGCAGCTTAGGGACAGGGGGGAACACTGAAGCTTTCTTT. The chain uses TRBV7-2 and TRBJ1-1, with TRBD1 identical over 10 bases. The CDR3 covers 15 residues. V trimming: 1 base; J trimming: 1 base; junction bases outside the gene matches: 0. Germline V gives CDR1 SGHTA, CDR2 FQGNSA.